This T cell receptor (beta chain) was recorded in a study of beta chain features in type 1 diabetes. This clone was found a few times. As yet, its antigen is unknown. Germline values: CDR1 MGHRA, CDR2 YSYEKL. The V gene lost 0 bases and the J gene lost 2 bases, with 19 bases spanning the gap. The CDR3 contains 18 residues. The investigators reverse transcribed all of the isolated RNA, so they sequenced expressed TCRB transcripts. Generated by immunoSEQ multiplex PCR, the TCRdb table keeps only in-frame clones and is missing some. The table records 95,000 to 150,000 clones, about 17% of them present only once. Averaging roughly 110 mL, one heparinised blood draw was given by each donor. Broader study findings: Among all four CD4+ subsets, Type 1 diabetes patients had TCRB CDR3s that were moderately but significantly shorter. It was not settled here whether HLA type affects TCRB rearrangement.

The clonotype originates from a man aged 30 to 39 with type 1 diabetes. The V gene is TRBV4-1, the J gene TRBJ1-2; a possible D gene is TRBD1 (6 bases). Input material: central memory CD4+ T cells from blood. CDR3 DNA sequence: TGCGCCAGCAGCCAAGATCGAGCGTCGGGGGCGACGAACTATGGCTACACCTTC. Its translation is CASSQDRASGATNYGYTF.